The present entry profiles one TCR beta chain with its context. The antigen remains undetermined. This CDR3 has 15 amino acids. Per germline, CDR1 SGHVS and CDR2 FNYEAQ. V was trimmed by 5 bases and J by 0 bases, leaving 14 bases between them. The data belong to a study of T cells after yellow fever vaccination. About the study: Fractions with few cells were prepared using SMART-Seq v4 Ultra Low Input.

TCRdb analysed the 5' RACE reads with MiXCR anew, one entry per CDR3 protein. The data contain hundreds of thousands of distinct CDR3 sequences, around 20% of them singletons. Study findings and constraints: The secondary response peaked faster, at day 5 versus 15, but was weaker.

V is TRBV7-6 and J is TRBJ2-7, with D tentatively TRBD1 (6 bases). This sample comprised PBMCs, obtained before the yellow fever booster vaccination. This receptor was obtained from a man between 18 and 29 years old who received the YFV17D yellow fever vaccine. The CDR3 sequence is CASSGEGTLSYEQYF. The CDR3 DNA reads TGTGCCAGCAGCGGAGAGGGGACACTCTCCTACGAGCAGTACTTC.